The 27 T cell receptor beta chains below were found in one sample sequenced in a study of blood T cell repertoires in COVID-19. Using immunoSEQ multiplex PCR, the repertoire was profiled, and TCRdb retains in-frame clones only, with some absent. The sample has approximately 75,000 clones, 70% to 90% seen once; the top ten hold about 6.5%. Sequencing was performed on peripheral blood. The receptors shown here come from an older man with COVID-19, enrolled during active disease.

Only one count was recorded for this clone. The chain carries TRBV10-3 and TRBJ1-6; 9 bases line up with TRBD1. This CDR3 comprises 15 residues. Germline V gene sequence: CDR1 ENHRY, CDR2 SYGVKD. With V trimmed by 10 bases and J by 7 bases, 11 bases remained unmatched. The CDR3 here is CATRDKQGANSPLHF. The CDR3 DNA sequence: TGTGCCACAAGAGACAAACAGGGGGCCAATTCACCCCTCCACTTT.

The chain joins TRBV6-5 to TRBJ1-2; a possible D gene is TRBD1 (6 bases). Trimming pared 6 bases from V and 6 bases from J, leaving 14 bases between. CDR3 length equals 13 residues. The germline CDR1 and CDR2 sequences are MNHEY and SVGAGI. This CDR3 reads CASRRDNYDGYTF. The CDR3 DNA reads TGTGCCAGCAGACGGGACAACTACGATGGCTACACCTTC.

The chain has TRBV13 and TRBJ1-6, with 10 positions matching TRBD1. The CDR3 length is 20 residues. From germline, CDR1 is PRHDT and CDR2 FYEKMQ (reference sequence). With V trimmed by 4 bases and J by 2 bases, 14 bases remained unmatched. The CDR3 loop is CASSSNALDRGPAYNSPLHF. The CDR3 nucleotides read TGTGCCAGCAGCTCCAATGCCCTTGACAGGGGGCCGGCCTATAATTCACCCCTCCACTTT.

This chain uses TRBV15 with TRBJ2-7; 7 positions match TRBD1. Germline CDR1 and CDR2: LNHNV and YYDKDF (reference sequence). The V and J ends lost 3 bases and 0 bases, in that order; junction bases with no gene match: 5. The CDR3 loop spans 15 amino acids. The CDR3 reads CATSRGRDSSYEQYF. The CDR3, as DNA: TGTGCCACCAGCAGGGGCCGGGACAGCTCCTACGAGCAGTACTTC.

The CDR3 DNA sequence: TGTGCCAGCAGCGTAGCTACAGGAGGGTCACCCCTCCACTTT. This encodes CASSVATGGSPLHF. The chain combines TRBV9 with TRBJ1-6; the D gene is possibly TRBD1 (5 bases). CDR1 and CDR2 (germline): SGDLS, YYNGEE. The CDR3 sequence is 14 residues long. The V and J ends lost 0 bases and 10 bases respectively, with 11 bases between them. The entire variable domain, with the rest obtained from reference TRBV9 and TRBJ1-6, is as follows: DSGVTQTPKHLITATGQRVTLRCSPRSGDLSVYWYQQSLDQGLQFLIQYYNGEERAKGNILERFSAQQFPDLHSELNLSSLELGDSALYFCASSVATGGSPLHFGNGTRLTVT.

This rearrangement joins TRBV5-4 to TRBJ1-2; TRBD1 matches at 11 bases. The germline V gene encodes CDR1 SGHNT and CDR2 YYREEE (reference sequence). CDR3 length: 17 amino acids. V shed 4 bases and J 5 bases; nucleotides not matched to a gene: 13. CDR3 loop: CASSPGTGGGFWYGYTF. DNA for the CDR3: TGTGCCAGCAGCCCCGGGACAGGGGGGGGGTTTTGGTATGGCTACACCTTC.

The CDR3 spells CASSLMSRGQFMETQYF. CDR3 bases: TGTGCCAGCAGCTTAATGTCGAGGGGGCAATTTATGGAGACCCAGTACTTC. V usage is TRBV11-2 and J usage is TRBJ2-5, with 7 bases aligning to TRBD1. Per the germline V gene, CDR1 is SGHAT and CDR2 is FQNNGV. The CDR3 covers 17 residues. The junction had 14 bases not matched to a gene; V was cut back by 2 bases and J by 5 bases.

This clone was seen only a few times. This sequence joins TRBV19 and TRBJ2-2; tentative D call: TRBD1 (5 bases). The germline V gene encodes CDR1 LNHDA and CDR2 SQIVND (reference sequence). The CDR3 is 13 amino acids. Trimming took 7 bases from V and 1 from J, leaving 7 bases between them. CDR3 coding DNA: TGTGCCAGTAACACAGGGAACACCGGGGAGCTGTTTTTT. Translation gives CASNTGNTGELFF. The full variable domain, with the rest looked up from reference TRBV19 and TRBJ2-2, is DGGITQSPKYLFRKEGQNVTLSCEQNLNHDAMYWYRQDPGQGLRLIYYSQIVNDFQKGDIAEGYSVSREKKESFPLTVTSAQKNPTAFYLCASNTGNTGELFFGEGSRLTVL.

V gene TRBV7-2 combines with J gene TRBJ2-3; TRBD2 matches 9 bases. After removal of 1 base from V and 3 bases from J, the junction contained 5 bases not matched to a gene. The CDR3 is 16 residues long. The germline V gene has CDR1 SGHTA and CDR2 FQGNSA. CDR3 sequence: CASSLGAGGPTDTQYF. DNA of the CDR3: TGTGCCAGCAGCTTAGGGGCGGGGGGGCCAACAGATACGCAGTATTTT.

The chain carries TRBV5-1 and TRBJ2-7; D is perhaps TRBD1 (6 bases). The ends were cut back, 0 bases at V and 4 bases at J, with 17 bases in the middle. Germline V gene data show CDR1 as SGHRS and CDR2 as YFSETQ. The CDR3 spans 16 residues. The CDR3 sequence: CASSLGWAGAEYEQYF. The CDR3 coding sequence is TGCGCCAGCAGCTTGGGTTGGGCAGGGGCCGAATACGAGCAGTACTTC.

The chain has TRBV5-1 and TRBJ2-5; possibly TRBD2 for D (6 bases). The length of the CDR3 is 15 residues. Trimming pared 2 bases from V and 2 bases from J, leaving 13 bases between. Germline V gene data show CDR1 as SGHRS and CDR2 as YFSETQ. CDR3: CASSLGTVRQETQYF. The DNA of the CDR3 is TGCGCCAGCAGCTTAGGGACTGTTAGACAAGAGACCCAGTACTTC. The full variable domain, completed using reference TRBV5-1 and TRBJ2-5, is KAGVTQTPRYLIKTRGQQVTLSCSPISGHRSVSWYQQTPGQGLQFLFEYFSETQRNKGNFPGRFSGRQFSNSRSEMNVSTLELGDSALYLCASSLGTVRQETQYFGPGTRLLVL.

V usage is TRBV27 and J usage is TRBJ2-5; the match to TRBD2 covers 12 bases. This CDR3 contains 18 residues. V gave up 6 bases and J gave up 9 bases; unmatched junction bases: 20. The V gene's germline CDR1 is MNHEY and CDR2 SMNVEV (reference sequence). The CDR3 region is CASSQTYHRLAGALAQYF. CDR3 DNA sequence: TGTGCCAGCAGCCAAACCTATCATCGACTAGCGGGGGCCCTAGCCCAGTACTTC.

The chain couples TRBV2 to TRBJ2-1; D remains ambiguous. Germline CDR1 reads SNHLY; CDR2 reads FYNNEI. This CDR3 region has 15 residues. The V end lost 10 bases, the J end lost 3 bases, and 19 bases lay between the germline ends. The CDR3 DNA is TGTGCCACAGGTACAGACACGCTCTTCTACAATGAGCAGTTCTTC. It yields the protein CATGTDTLFYNEQFF.

The CDR3 DNA is TGTGCCAGCAGCTTGCAGCAGGGTACTTCACCCCTCCACTTT. Its translation is CASSLQQGTSPLHF. V and J are TRBV5-6 and TRBJ1-6; D possibly corresponds to TRBD1 (5 bases). Germline V gives CDR1 SGHDT, CDR2 YYEEEE. The CDR3 is made up of 14 amino acids. V gave up 1 base and J gave up 9 bases, with 11 bases separating them.

CDR3: CASSVESGRDSNYGYTF. In DNA form, the CDR3 reads TGTGCCAGCAGCGTAGAGTCAGGGAGGGATTCTAACTATGGCTACACCTTC. J is TRBJ1-2 and V is TRBV9; TRBD1 might be the D (5 bases). The CDR3 covers 17 residues. Trimming pared 0 bases from V and 0 bases from J, leaving 15 bases between. Per the germline V gene, CDR1 is SGDLS and CDR2 is YYNGEE.

The DNA of the CDR3 is TGTGCCAGTAGTCTCCCGGGGACAGGGCCCACTGGCTACACCTTC. Protein sequence: CASSLPGTGPTGYTF. This chain joins TRBV19 and TRBJ1-2; 9 bases align to TRBD1. Germline loops: CDR1 LNHDA, CDR2 SQIVND (reference sequence). The V gene end was trimmed by 5 bases and the J gene end by 7 bases; junction bases not matched to a gene: 11. The CDR3 has 15 amino acids.

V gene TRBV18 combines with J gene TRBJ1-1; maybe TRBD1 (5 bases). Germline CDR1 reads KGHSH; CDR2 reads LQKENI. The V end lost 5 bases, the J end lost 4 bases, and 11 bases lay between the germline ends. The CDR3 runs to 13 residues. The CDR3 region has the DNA TGTGCCAGCTCAAAAGGGGTCGGCACTGAAGCTTTCTTT. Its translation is CASSKGVGTEAFF.

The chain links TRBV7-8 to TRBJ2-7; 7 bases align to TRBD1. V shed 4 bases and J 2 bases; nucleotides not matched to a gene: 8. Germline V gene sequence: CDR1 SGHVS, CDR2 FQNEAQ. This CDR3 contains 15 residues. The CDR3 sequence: CASSWGQLGPYEQYF. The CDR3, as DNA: TGTGCCAGCAGCTGGGGACAGTTAGGCCCCTACGAGCAGTACTTC.

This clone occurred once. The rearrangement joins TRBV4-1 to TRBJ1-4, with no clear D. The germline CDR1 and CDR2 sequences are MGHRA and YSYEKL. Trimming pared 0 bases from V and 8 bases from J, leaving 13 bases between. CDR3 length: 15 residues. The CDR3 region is CASSQDPSFGEKLFF. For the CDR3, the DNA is TGCGCCAGCAGCCAAGATCCCAGTTTCGGGGAAAAACTGTTTTTT.

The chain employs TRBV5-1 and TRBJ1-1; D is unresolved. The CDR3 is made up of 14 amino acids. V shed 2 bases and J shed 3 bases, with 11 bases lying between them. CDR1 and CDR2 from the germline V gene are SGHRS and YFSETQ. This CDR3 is CASSLAGADTEAFF. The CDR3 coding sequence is TGCGCCAGCAGCTTAGCGGGAGCGGACACTGAAGCTTTCTTT.

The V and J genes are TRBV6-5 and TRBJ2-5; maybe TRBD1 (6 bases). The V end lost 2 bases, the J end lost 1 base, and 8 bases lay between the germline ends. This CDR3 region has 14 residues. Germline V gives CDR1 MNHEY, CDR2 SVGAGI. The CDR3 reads CASSYPGAQETQYF. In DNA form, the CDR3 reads TGTGCCAGCAGTTACCCAGGGGCCCAAGAGACCCAGTACTTC.

CDR3 DNA: TGCGCCAGCAGCCTACGGACAGGAGGAACCTACGAGCAGTACTTC. It is translated as CASSLRTGGTYEQYF. The V call is TRBV5-1, the J call TRBJ2-7; 7 nucleotides agree with TRBD1. The CDR3 loop spans 15 amino acids. Germline V gene data show CDR1 as SGHRS and CDR2 as YFSETQ. V lost 4 bases to trimming and J lost 2 bases; unmatched junction nucleotides: 9.

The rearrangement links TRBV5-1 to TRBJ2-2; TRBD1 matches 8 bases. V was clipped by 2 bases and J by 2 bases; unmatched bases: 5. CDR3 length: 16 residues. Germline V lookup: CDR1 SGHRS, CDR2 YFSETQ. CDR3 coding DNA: TGCGCCAGCAGCTTCAGGACAGGGCTAAACACCGGGGAGCTGTTTTTT. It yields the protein CASSFRTGLNTGELFF.

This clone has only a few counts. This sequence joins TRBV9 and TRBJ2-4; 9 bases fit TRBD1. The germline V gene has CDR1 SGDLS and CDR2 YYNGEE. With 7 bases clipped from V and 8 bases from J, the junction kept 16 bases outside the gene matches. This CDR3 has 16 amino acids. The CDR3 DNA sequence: TGTGCCAGCTCCCCCTCACCGGGACAGGGTCTGGACATTCAGTACTTC. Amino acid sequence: CASSPSPGQGLDIQYF.

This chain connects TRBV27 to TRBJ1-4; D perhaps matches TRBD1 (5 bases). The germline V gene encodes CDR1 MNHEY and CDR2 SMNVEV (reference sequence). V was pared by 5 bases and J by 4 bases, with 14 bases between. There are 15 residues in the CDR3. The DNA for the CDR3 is TGTGCCAGCAGTCTCCAGGGTATCGGTAATGAAAAACTGTTTTTT. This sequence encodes CASSLQGIGNEKLFF.

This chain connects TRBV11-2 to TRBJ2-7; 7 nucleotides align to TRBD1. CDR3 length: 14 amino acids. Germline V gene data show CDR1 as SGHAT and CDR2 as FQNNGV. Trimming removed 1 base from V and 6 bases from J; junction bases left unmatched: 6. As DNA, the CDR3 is TGTGCCAGCAGCTTAGGTGCCAGGGGGACCGAGCAGTACTTC. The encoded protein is CASSLGARGTEQYF. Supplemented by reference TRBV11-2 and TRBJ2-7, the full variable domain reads EAGVAQSPRYKIIEKRQSVAFWCNPISGHATLYWYQQILGQGPKLLIQFQNNGVVDDSQLPKDRFSAERLKGVDSTLKIQPAKLEDSAVYLCASSLGARGTEQYFGPGTRLTVT.

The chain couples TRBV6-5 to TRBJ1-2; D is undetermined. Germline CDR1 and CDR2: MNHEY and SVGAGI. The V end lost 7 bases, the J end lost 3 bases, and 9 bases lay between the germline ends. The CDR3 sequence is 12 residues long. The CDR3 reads CASNAYYYGYTF. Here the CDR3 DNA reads TGTGCCAGCAATGCGTACTACTATGGCTACACCTTC.